The 14 T cell receptor beta chains in this list originate from one sample, sequenced in a study of shared clonotypes between healthy human individuals. Clones were read by immunoSEQ multiplex PCR, and TCRdb kept only the in-frame ones, dropping some. The data hold approximately 470,000 clones, with roughly 80% observed a single time. The sequenced sample was PBMCs. The receptor set was obtained from a woman aged 40 to 49 in good health. Some clones in this sample may be carry-over from other donors' samples.

The CDR3 nucleotides read TGTGCCAGTAGACGGGACGGGGACACTGAAGCTTTCTTT. It yields the protein CASRRDGDTEAFF. The chain employs TRBV19 and TRBJ1-1, with a weak D call TRBD1 (5 bases). Trimming pared 6 bases from V and 3 bases from J, leaving 11 bases between. CDR3 length: 13 residues. Germline loops: CDR1 LNHDA, CDR2 SQIVND (reference sequence).

CDR3 loop: CASRETPDRGRNQPQHF. The CDR3 bases are TGTGCCAGCAGGGAAACCCCGGACAGGGGGCGAAATCAGCCCCAGCATTTT. The V call is TRBV6-1, the J call TRBJ1-5; 11 bases line up with TRBD1. The CDR3 sequence is 17 residues long. V shed 6 bases and J 4 bases; nucleotides not matched to a gene: 11. Per germline, CDR1 MNHNS and CDR2 SASEGT.

Worth noting for this clone: Only one base separates this from a far larger clonotype, so it likely reflects a read error. This specimen includes other DNA sequences encoding the same CDR3. The chain has TRBV7-9 and TRBJ2-7, with TRBD1 identical over 8 bases. The CDR3 spans 19 residues. Looked up from germline, CDR1 is SEHNR and CDR2 is FQNEAQ (reference sequence). The ends lost 3 bases at V and 1 base at J; junction bases unmatched: 17. CDR3 region: CASSLAVRTGGLGSYEQYF. CDR3 in DNA: TGTGCCAGCAGCTTGGCGGTGAGAACAGGGGGACTGGGGTCCTACGAGCAGTACTTC.

This sequence joins TRBV27 and TRBJ2-1; 7 nucleotides align to TRBD1. V lost 5 bases to trimming and J lost 4 bases; unmatched junction nucleotides: 23. CDR1 and CDR2 (germline): MNHEY, SMNVEV (reference sequence). This CDR3 region has 20 residues. CDR3 nucleotide sequence: TGTGCCAGCAGTCCGCCCACAGGGGTCCTGGACCCGACTTTATACAATGAGCAGTTCTTC. This translates into CASSPPTGVLDPTLYNEQFF.

Of note for this clone: A far more abundant clone sits one base away, making this likely a read error. V and J are TRBV25-1 and TRBJ2-7; D is ambiguous. This CDR3 spans 12 amino acids. Germline CDR1 is MGHDK and CDR2 is SYGVNS. CDR3 amino acids: CASSEYSHEKYF. The DNA for the CDR3 is TGTGCCAGCAGTGAATATAGCCACGAGAAGTACTTC.

This clone turned up a few times. This may come from a read error, since a much larger clone is one base off. The chain uses TRBV11-3 and TRBJ2-2; D tentatively reads TRBD1 or TRBD2 (5 bases each). The ends were cut back, 5 bases at V and 9 bases at J, with 19 bases in the middle. The CDR3 spans 15 residues. Germline V gene lookup returns CDR1 SGHNT and CDR2 YENEEA. The chain's CDR3 is CASSTTLAGTWELFF. The CDR3 nucleotides are TGTGCCAGCAGCACCACCCTAGCTGGGACCTGGGAGCTGTTTTTT.

This clone has more than one count but fewer than ten. The junction shows a germline mismatch at one end, possibly a read error. This chain links TRBV7-7 with TRBJ2-7; 11 positions match TRBD2. CDR1 and CDR2 (germline): SSHAT, FNYEAQ (reference sequence). The CDR3 is 17 residues long. CDR3 region: CASTLAGGSGREYEQYF. The CDR3 nucleotides read TGTGCTAGCACCTTAGCGGGGGGTAGCGGGAGGGAGTACGAGCAGTACTTC.

With respect to this clone: An end of the junction does not agree with germline; a read error may underlie this. V usage is TRBV19 and J usage is TRBJ1-5; D unresolved. Germline-derived CDR1 and CDR2 are LNHDA and SQIVND (reference sequence). The CDR3 extends over 15 amino acids. The CDR3 region has the DNA TGTGCCAGTAGTACCCAGCCTACCGGCAATAAGCCCCAGCATTTT. Its translation: CASSTQPTGNKPQHF. Using reference TRBV19 and TRBJ1-5 for the parts outside the CDR3, the full variable domain is DGGITQSPKYLFRKEGQNVTLSCEQNLNHDAMYWYRQDPGQGLRLIYYSQIVNDFQKGDIAEGYSVSREKKESFPLTVTSAQKNPTAFYLCASSTQPTGNKPQHFGDGTRLSIL.

The chain employs TRBV2 and TRBJ1-2, with 7 bases identical to TRBD1. The germline CDR1 and CDR2 sequences are SNHLY and FYNNEI. With 5 bases clipped from V and 7 bases from J, the junction kept 7 bases outside the gene matches. The CDR3 is made up of 13 amino acids. The CDR3 sequence: CASSRGLEGGYTF. CDR3 bases: TGTGCCAGCAGTAGGGGGCTGGAGGGTGGCTACACCTTC. The full variable domain, in which reference TRBV2 and TRBJ1-2 provide the parts outside the CDR3, is EPEVTQTPSHQVTQMGQEVILRCVPISNHLYFYWYRQILGQKVEFLVSFYNNEISEKSEIFDDQFSVERPDGSNFTLKIRSTKLEDSAMYFCASSRGLEGGYTFGSGTRLTVV.

This sequence joins TRBV7-9 and TRBJ1-1; D is perhaps TRBD1 (5 bases). Per germline, CDR1 SEHNR and CDR2 FQNEAQ (reference sequence). Trimming pared 5 bases from V and 2 bases from J, leaving 9 bases between. CDR3 length equals 13 residues. CDR3 residues: CASSRGPNTEAFF. The CDR3 region has the DNA TGTGCCAGCAGCCGGGGCCCTAACACTGAAGCTTTCTTT. The entire variable domain, with the rest obtained from reference TRBV7-9 and TRBJ1-1, is as follows: DTGVSQNPRHKITKRGQNVTFRCDPISEHNRLYWYRQTLGQGPEFLTYFQNEAQLEKSRLLSDRFSAERPKGSFSTLEIQRTEQGDSAMYLCASSRGPNTEAFFGQGTRLTVV.

As to this clone: With a far larger clone one base away, a read error is the likely cause. CDR3 in amino acids: CAWSGGLAGNSYNEHFF. The CDR3 DNA sequence: TGTGCCTGGAGTGGGGGACTAGCGGGAAACTCCTACAATGAGCATTTCTTC. The genes are TRBV30 and TRBJ2-1, with TRBD2 identical over 13 bases. CDR3 length: 17 residues. Germline CDR1 is GTSNPN and CDR2 is SVGIG (reference sequence). Full variable domain (outside the CDR3, taken from reference TRBV30 and TRBJ2-1): SQTIHQWPATLVQPVGSPLSLECTVEGTSNPNLYWYRQAAGRGLQLLFYSVGIGQISSEVPQNLSASRPQDRQFILSSKKLLLSDSGFYLCAWSGGLAGNSYNEHFFGPGTRLTVL.

This clone was detected once. This chain joins TRBV19 and TRBJ1-5, with D maybe TRBD1 (6 bases). Germline-derived CDR1 and CDR2 are LNHDA and SQIVND (reference sequence). The CDR3 has 12 amino acids. The V and J ends lost 3 bases and 6 bases respectively, with 6 bases between them. In DNA form, the CDR3 reads TGTGCCAGTAGTATCAGGGGTCAGCCCCAGCATTTT. Translated, it gives CASSIRGQPQHF.

This chain connects TRBV7-9 to TRBJ2-1; TRBD1 aligns across 8 bases. This CDR3 region has 14 residues. J was trimmed by 4 bases and V by 8 bases; bases with no gene match: 7. Germline V gene data show CDR1 as SEHNR and CDR2 as FQNEAQ (reference sequence). DNA of the CDR3: TGTGCCAGCTGTTCGACAGGGGCTTACAATGAGCAGTTCTTC. This translates into CASCSTGAYNEQFF.

The chain couples TRBV4-1 to TRBJ2-2; TRBD1 matches at 10 bases. The J segment lost 6 bases and the V segment lost 2 bases, leaving 3 bases of the junction unmatched. This CDR3 is built from 15 residues. From germline, CDR1 is MGHRA and CDR2 YSYEKL. The CDR3 is CASSQPGQGSGELFF. CDR3 sequence (DNA): TGCGCCAGCAGCCAACCGGGACAGGGGTCCGGGGAGCTGTTTTTT.